Only a few counts were recorded for the clone carrying this TCR beta chain. The sample comes from a study of T-cell reconstitution after alpha-beta-depleted transplantation in children. Preparation of the TCRbeta library used unique molecular identifiers. TCRdb independently ran MiXCR on the PCR reads; one entry per CDR3 protein. This sample has over 200,000 distinct CDR3 sequences, with 8% to 9.5% found just once. The CDR3 covers 14 residues. Deletions cut 4 bases from V and 6 bases from J, with 15 bases between. Germline V lookup: CDR1 SGHKS, CDR2 YYEKEE (reference sequence). Sequences were derived from PBMCs from the stem cell graft donor, sampled from the stem cell graft. The TCR comes from a human donor who donated a stem cell graft to a child with acute lymphoblastic leukemia. The chain has TRBV5-5 and TRBJ2-3; D is unresolved. DNA for the CDR3: TGTGCCAGCAGCCTGACGCTGGTTTTCGATACGCAGTATTTT. It specifies CASSLTLVFDTQYF.